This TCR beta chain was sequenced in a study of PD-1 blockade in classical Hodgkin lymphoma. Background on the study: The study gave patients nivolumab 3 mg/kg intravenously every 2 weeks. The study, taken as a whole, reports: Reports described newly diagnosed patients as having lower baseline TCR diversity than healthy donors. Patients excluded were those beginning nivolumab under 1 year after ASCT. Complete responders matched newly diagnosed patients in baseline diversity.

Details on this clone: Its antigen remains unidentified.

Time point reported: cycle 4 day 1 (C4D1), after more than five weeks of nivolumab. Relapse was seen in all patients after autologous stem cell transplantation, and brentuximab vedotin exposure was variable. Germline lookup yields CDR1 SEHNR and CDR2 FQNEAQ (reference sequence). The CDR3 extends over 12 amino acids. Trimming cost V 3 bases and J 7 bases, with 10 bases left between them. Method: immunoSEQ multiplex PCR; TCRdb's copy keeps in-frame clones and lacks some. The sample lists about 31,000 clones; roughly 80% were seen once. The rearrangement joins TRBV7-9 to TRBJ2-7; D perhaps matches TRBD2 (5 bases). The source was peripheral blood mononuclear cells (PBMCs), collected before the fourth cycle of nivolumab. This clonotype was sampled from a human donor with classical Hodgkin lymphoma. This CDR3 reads CASSFSRGEQYF. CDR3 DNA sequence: TGTGCCAGCAGCTTCTCCCGCGGGGAGCAGTACTTC.